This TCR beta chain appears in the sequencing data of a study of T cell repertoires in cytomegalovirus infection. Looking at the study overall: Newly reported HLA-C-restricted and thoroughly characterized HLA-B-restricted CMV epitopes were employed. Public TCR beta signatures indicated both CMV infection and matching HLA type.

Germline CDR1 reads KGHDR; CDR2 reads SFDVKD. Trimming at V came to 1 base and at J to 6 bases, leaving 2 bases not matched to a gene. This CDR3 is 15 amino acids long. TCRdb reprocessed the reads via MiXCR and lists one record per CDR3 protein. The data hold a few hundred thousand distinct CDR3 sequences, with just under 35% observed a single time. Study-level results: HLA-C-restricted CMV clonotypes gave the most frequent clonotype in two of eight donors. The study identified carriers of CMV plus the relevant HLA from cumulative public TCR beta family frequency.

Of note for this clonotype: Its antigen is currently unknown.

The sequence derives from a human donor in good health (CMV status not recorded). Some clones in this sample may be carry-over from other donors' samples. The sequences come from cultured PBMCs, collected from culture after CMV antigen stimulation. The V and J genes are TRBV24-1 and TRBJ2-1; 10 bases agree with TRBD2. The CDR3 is CATSDLSGGGNEQFF. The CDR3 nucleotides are TGTGCCACCAGTGATTTAAGCGGGGGGGGCAATGAGCAGTTCTTC.